Listed below are T cell receptor beta chains from one sample, sequenced in a study of blood T cell repertoires in COVID-19. Clones were sequenced by immunoSEQ multiplex PCR, and TCRdb holds only the in-frame ones, with some missing. This sample has over 130,000 clones, with approximately 84% found just once. The specimen sequenced was PBMCs or T cells enriched from blood (not recorded which). These receptor sequences come from a woman aged 45-65 years with acute COVID-19. Each CDR3 is given with its conserved first and last residue. D genes are given only for firm matches.

v_gene	j_gene	d_gene	CDR3aa
TRBV24-1	TRBJ2-7	TRBD1	CATSDPGQGYYEQYF
TRBV7-6	TRBJ1-1	-	CASKRTNMNTEAFF
TRBV2	TRBJ2-2	TRBD2	CASKGLAPTGELFF
TRBV19	TRBJ1-2	-	CASTGTRNNTNYGYTF
TRBV11-3	TRBJ1-1	-	CASSLDPNTGTRNTEAFF
TRBV11-3	TRBJ2-7	-	CASSLGGQGTSYEQYF
TRBV19	TRBJ1-4	TRBD1	CASRDRQGNEKLFF
TRBV2	TRBJ1-4	TRBD1	CASSEEVRQGGTF
TRBV9	TRBJ1-1	-	CASSPWGGGTEAFF
TRBV3-1/TRBV3-2	TRBJ2-7	TRBD1	CASGQGYEQYF